The clone carrying this TCR beta chain was detected ten times or more. The antigen remains unidentified. Patients were excluded because of uncontrolled infection, other autoimmune disease, pregnancy or lactation. PBMCs were collected from an approximately 9.3 ml volume of fresh peripheral blood. The source of the sample is a study of T cells in Graves' hyperthyroidism and ophthalmopathy. Looking at the study overall: At initial diagnosis, before any treatment had begun, peripheral blood was obtained. Study-level findings and limits: The blood repertoire included most of the expanded thyroid clonotypes above 0.001.

Trimming cost V 0 bases and J 0 bases, with 9 bases left between them. Germline CDR1 reads LGHDT; CDR2 reads YNNKEL (reference sequence). The CDR3 length is 17 residues. What was amplified from RNA transcripts were TCR beta CDR3 regions. TCR CDR3 regions were first amplified by RT-PCR with HTBI primers. TCRdb recomputed calls from the multiplex PCR reads with MiXCR, one row per CDR3 protein. The sample carries 300,000 to 400,000 distinct CDR3 sequences, less than 20% recorded once. The receptor was isolated from a man between 18 and 35 years old with Graves' ophthalmopathy. The sequenced sample consisted of blood. J is TRBJ1-6 and V is TRBV3-1; D gene ambiguous. The CDR3 sequence is CASSQDGASSYNSPLHF. The CDR3 DNA reads TGTGCCAGCAGCCAAGACGGAGCGAGCTCCTATAATTCACCCCTCCACTTT. The complete variable domain, with remaining parts taken from reference TRBV3-1 and TRBJ1-6, reads DTAVSQTPKYLVTQMGNDKSIKCEQNLGHDTMYWYKQDSKKFLKIMFSYNNKELIINETVPNRFSPKSPDKAHLNLHINSLELGDSAVYFCASSQDGASSYNSPLHFGNGTRLTVT.